This passage covers 2 T cell receptor beta chains from one sample sequenced in a study of cytomegalovirus exposure and HLA in healthy donors. The PCR was carried out with 60 Vbeta primers and 13 Jbeta primers. Libraries were prepared by immunoSEQ multiplex PCR; TCRdb keeps only in-frame clonotypes and omits some of them. The table includes 90,000 to 120,000 clones, about 80% detected once. The sequenced material came from PBMCs. These receptors were collected from a woman in her thirties or forties in good health and CMV-seronegative.

The chain joins TRBV3-2 to TRBJ2-5; the table gives TRBD2 as D, unverified against the DNA. The J call may be incorrect, as the DNA end agrees better with TRBJ2-7. TRBV3-2 is a documented pseudogene. This CDR3 comprises 9 residues. The CDR3 coding sequence is TGTGCCAGCAGGGTCGAGCAGTACTTC. Residues: CASRVEQYF.

This clone was detected a few times. The same CDR3 is also encoded by other DNA sequences in this sample. The rearrangement uses TRBV27 and TRBJ2-1; TRBD2 matches 7 bases. The CDR3 length is 16 residues. Looked up from germline, CDR1 is MNHEY and CDR2 is SMNVEV (reference sequence). V lost 9 bases to trimming and J lost 7 bases; unmatched junction nucleotides: 18. The CDR3 protein is CASQQMAWGGDNEQFF. The DNA for the CDR3 is TGTGCCAGTCAACAGATGGCTTGGGGGGGAGATAATGAGCAGTTCTTC.